A selection of T cell receptor beta chains follows, all from one sample in a study of T-cell reconstitution after alpha-beta-depleted transplantation in children. TCRdb used MiXCR to reprocess the PCR reads, holding one entry per CDR3 protein. The data show 610,000 or so distinct CDR3 sequences, approximately 30% seen once. Sequencing used PBMCs, obtained before TCRalphabeta/CD19-depleted stem cell transplant. The receptors derive from a boy younger than two with Wiskott-Aldrich syndrome, due to receive a stem cell transplant. CDR3s include the opening cysteine and the closing phenylalanine or tryptophan. Fields, in order: CDR3 length, V gene, D gene, clone size, J gene, CDR3 protein, CDR3 DNA. The D gene is left open where the match is weak. Clone size is shown for a subset of rows, as once, few, many or a class of expanded clone.

>19|TRBV21-1|.|few|TRBJ1-5
CASSKKPQDRRYSNQPQHF
TGTGCCAGCAGCAAAAAACCCCAGGACAGACGGTATAGCAATCAGCCCCAGCATTTT
>15|TRBV27|TRBD1|.|TRBJ2-1
CASSLDRGHENEQFF
TGTGCCAGCAGTTTAGATAGGGGGCATGAAAATGAGCAGTTCTTC
>16|TRBV9|TRBD2|.|TRBJ2-5
CASSGGLSLGQETQYF
TGTGCCAGCAGCGGGGGACTATCGTTGGGGCAAGAGACCCAGTACTTC
>15|TRBV5-1|.|.|TRBJ2-5
CASSLDTGTQETQYF
TGCGCCAGCAGCTTGGATACAGGGACCCAAGAGACCCAGTACTTC
>16|TRBV29-1|TRBD1|.|TRBJ2-2
CSVEGGGQGHTGELFF
TGCAGCGTTGAAGGGGGTGGACAGGGACACACCGGGGAGCTGTTTTTT
>15|TRBV10-3|TRBD1|few|TRBJ2-3
CAISISDRGTDTQYF
TGTGCCATCAGTATATCGGACAGGGGCACAGATACGCAGTATTTT
>14|TRBV12-3/TRBV12-4|TRBD1|few|TRBJ2-4
CASSARDSGNIQYF
TGTGCCAGCAGTGCCCGGGACAGTGGGAACATTCAGTACTTC
>15|TRBV5-1|.|many|TRBJ2-1
CASSRRQSNYNEQFF
TGCGCCAGCAGCCGAAGACAGTCTAATTACAATGAGCAGTTCTTC
>16|TRBV5-1|TRBD2|.|TRBJ2-3
CASSPLAGGLTDTQYF
TGCGCCAGCAGCCCACTAGCGGGAGGGTTAACAGATACGCAGTATTTT
>15|TRBV5-1|.|.|TRBJ2-1
CASSLGPYTYNEQFF
TGCGCCAGCAGCTTAGGTCCATACACCTACAATGAGCAGTTCTTC
>15|TRBV7-9|.|.|TRBJ2-3
CASSLNPASTDTQYF
TGTGCCAGCAGCTTAAACCCCGCTAGCACAGATACGCAGTATTTT
>15|TRBV20-1|TRBD2|few|TRBJ2-5
CSARSSGRMGETQYF
TGCAGTGCTAGGAGTAGCGGGAGGATGGGGGAGACCCAGTACTTC
>13|TRBV7-8|TRBD1|.|TRBJ2-7
CASLGQGLYEQYF
TGTGCCAGCCTGGGACAGGGCCTATACGAGCAGTACTTC
>14|TRBV5-1|TRBD2|.|TRBJ2-7
CASSSGLAGAEQYF
TGCGCCAGCAGCTCGGGACTAGCGGGAGCCGAGCAGTACTTC
>15|TRBV5-6|.|.|TRBJ2-6
CASSPYLSGANVLTF
TGTGCCAGCAGCCCTTACCTCTCTGGGGCCAACGTCCTGACTTTC
>14|TRBV5-1|.|.|TRBJ2-1
CASSSSGSDNEQFF
TGCGCCAGCAGCTCTTCGGGGTCTGACAATGAGCAGTTCTTC
>20|TRBV5-1|.|.|TRBJ1-2
CASSQVVPGSLLTFNYGYTF
TGCGCCAGCAGCCAGGTCGTCCCGGGCTCTTTATTAACTTTTAACTATGGCTACACCTTC
>15|TRBV7-9|.|few|TRBJ2-3
CASSLDHGIMHTQYF
TGTGCCAGCAGCTTAGATCACGGGATTATGCATACGCAGTATTTT
>13|TRBV5-1|.|.|TRBJ1-1
CASSLQGLTEAFF
TGCGCCAGCAGCTTGCAGGGGTTAACTGAAGCTTTCTTT
>18|TRBV2|.|once|TRBJ1-1
CASSEWFGLRGGGTEAFF
TGTGCCAGCAGTGAATGGTTCGGTTTGAGGGGGGGTGGGACTGAAGCTTTCTTT
>11|TRBV3-1|.|many|TRBJ2-1
CASSQVGEQFF
TGTGCCAGCAGCCAAGTAGGTGAGCAGTTCTTC
>12|TRBV19|.|.|TRBJ2-1
CATSTVGNEQFF
TGTGCCACCTCAACAGTAGGCAATGAGCAGTTCTTC
>14|TRBV7-6|.|.|TRBJ1-1
CASSPQGWGTEAFF
TGTGCCAGCAGCCCACAGGGATGGGGCACTGAAGCTTTCTTT
>15|TRBV20-1|.|.|TRBJ2-7
CSATRQGLDTYEQYF
TGCAGTGCTACCCGACAGGGACTGGATACTTACGAGCAGTACTTC
>14|TRBV5-1|.|few|TRBJ2-1
CASSLEGGGAIQFF
TGCGCCAGCAGCTTGGAAGGCGGCGGGGCGATACAGTTCTTC
>16|TRBV4-1|.|few|TRBJ2-1
CASSQETGSSYNEQFF
TGCGCCAGCAGCCAAGAAACCGGGAGCTCCTACAATGAGCAGTTCTTC
>14|TRBV28|.|.|TRBJ2-7
CASSPLGLAYEQYF
TGTGCCAGCAGTCCCCTGGGGCTAGCCTACGAGCAGTACTTC
>18|TRBV24-1|TRBD2|few|TRBJ2-1
CATSDLALTSGSGDEQFF
TGTGCCACCAGTGATTTGGCCTTAACTAGCGGGAGCGGGGATGAGCAGTTCTTC
>15|TRBV9|TRBD1|.|TRBJ2-7
CASSGGQGKSYEQYF
TGTGCCAGCAGCGGCGGACAGGGAAAATCCTACGAGCAGTACTTC
>16|TRBV5-1|TRBD2|.|TRBJ2-5
CASSLGLAGAGETQYF
TGCGCCAGCAGCTTGGGGCTAGCGGGAGCAGGGGAGACCCAGTACTTC
>13|TRBV7-9|.|few|TRBJ2-1
CAIGGLTYNEQFF
TGTGCCATTGGGGGGTTGACCTACAATGAGCAGTTCTTC
>14|TRBV19|.|few|TRBJ2-4
CASSIVRGTRVQYF
TGTGCCAGTAGTATAGTCCGTGGCACTCGGGTTCAGTACTTC
>16|TRBV19|TRBD2|few|TRBJ2-1
CASSIRRGRAHYEQFF
TGTGCCAGTAGTATCCGGCGCGGGAGGGCCCATTATGAGCAGTTCTTC
>16|TRBV4-1|.|few|TRBJ2-7
CASSQGSGGPLYEQYF
TGCGCCAGCAGCCAAGGGTCTGGGGGACCCCTCTACGAGCAGTACTTC
>15|TRBV20-1|.|.|TRBJ2-3
CSARVPATRTDTQYF
TGCAGTGCTAGAGTACCTGCGACCCGCACAGATACGCAGTATTTT
>11|TRBV6-6|TRBD1|few|TRBJ2-4
CASLTGSIQYF
TGTGCCAGCCTGACAGGGTCTATTCAGTACTTC
>15|TRBV20-1|.|.|TRBJ2-1
CSARDLMDRDNEQFF
TGCAGTGCTAGAGATTTAATGGACAGAGACAATGAGCAGTTCTTC
>16|TRBV9|.|.|TRBJ2-1
CASSVAGSATNNEQFF
TGTGCCAGCAGCGTCGCGGGATCGGCAACAAACAATGAGCAGTTCTTC
>15|TRBV3-1|.|.|TRBJ1-1
CASSQAGVLNTEAFF
TGTGCCAGCAGCCAAGCTGGGGTCTTGAACACTGAAGCTTTCTTT
>14|TRBV5-1|TRBD1|few|TRBJ1-1
CASSADRMNTEAFF
TGCGCCAGCAGCGCGGACAGGATGAACACTGAAGCTTTCTTT
>15|TRBV3-1|TRBD1|once|TRBJ2-7
CASSQVRGQGWEQYF
TGTGCCAGCAGCCAAGTACGAGGACAGGGGTGGGAGCAGTACTTC
>13|TRBV6-1|.|.|TRBJ2-3
CASKSGVTDTQYF
TGTGCCAGCAAGTCCGGGGTGACAGATACGCAGTATTTT
>14|TRBV29-1|TRBD2|.|TRBJ2-1
CSASGTTRFGGQFF
TGCAGCGCCTCCGGGACTACCCGCTTCGGCGGGCAGTTCTTC
>14|TRBV5-1|.|few|TRBJ2-1
CASSNAVAYNEQFF
TGCGCCAGCAGCAATGCCGTGGCATATAATGAGCAGTTCTTC
>13|TRBV20-1|TRBD2|.|TRBJ2-5
CSARLAGAQTQYF
TGCAGTGCTAGACTAGCGGGAGCGCAGACCCAGTACTTC
>11|TRBV6-5|.|few|TRBJ2-3
CASRKGDTQYF
TGTGCCAGCAGGAAGGGGGATACGCAGTATTTT
>13|TRBV28|.|.|TRBJ1-5
CASSFSGYQPQHF
TGTGCCAGCAGTTTTTCGGGTTATCAGCCCCAGCATTTT
>12|TRBV2|.|few|TRBJ1-1
CASSGPNTEAFF
TGTGCCAGCAGTGGGCCGAACACTGAAGCTTTCTTT
>15|TRBV5-1|TRBD1|.|TRBJ2-1
CASSLVPQGYNEQFF
TGCGCCAGCAGCTTGGTCCCACAGGGGTACAATGAGCAGTTCTTC
>14|TRBV5-1|TRBD1|few|TRBJ2-7
CASSLGTGGSEQYF
TGCGCCAGCAGCTTGGGGACAGGGGGGAGCGAGCAGTACTTC
>13|TRBV5-1|.|many|TRBJ2-3
CASSGGGTDTQYF
TGTGCCAGCAGCGGCGGCGGCACAGATACGCAGTATTTT
>16|TRBV20-1|TRBD2|.|TRBJ2-1
CSANPELAESYNEQFF
TGCAGTGCTAACCCCGAACTAGCGGAATCCTACAATGAGCAGTTCTTC